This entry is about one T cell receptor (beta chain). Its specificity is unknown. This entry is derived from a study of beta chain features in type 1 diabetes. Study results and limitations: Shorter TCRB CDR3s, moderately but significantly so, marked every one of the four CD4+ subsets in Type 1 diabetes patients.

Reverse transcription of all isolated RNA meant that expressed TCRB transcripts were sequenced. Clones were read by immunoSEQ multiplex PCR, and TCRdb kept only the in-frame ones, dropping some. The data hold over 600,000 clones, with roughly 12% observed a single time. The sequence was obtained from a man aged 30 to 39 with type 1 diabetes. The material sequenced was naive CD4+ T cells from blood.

Here the CDR3 reads CASRSFEGLDTDTQYF. The CDR3 nucleotides read TGTGCCAGTAGGTCCTTCGAGGGACTAGACACAGATACGCAGTATTTT. This chain connects TRBV19 to TRBJ2-3, with 8 bases that match TRBD2. The length of the CDR3 is 16 residues. Germline V gene data show CDR1 as LNHDA and CDR2 as SQIVND (reference sequence). V lost 6 bases, J lost 2 bases, and 10 bases stayed unmatched.